These T cell receptor beta chains were read from a single sample in a study of cytomegalovirus exposure and HLA in healthy donors. The repertoire was sequenced with immunoSEQ multiplex PCR; TCRdb's copy has only in-frame clones and lacks some. This repertoire shows 200,000 or so clones, more than 70% found once; its top ten account for 0.2% to 0.3%. Sequenced sample: PBMCs. These receptors were taken from a boy aged 5-17 years in good health and CMV-seronegative. Both conserved end residues are part of each CDR3. Each record gives: J gene, D gene, V gene, clone size, CDR3 protein, CDR3 DNA. A D gene is named only where the DNA matches it firmly. Size tells how often a clone was seen (once, few, many) or the class of an expanded clone, and some rows leave it out.

>TRBJ2-7|-|TRBV5-5|-
CASSLEWVQGYEQYF
TGTGCCAGCAGCTTGGAGTGGGTTCAGGGCTACGAGCAGTACTTC
>TRBJ2-7|-|TRBV12-5|-
CASGLVSADSYEQYF
TGTGCTAGTGGTTTGGTAAGCGCGGATTCCTACGAGCAGTACTTC
>TRBJ1-1|TRBD1|TRBV6-1|-
CASRETGQLTEAFF
TGTGCCAGCAGAGAGACGGGACAGCTCACTGAAGCTTTCTTT
>TRBJ2-7|TRBD1|TRBV6-1|-
CASSPRDRGRNEQYF
TGTGCCAGCAGTCCCCGGGACAGGGGAAGGAACGAGCAGTACTTC
>TRBJ2-3|TRBD1|TRBV5-1|-
CASSFPHPGQGWTDTQYF
TGCGCCAGCAGCTTTCCTCATCCGGGACAGGGATGGACAGATACGCAGTATTTT
>TRBJ1-2|-|TRBV21-1|-
CASSKDRDRGSSVSYTF
TGTGCCAGCAGCAAAGACCGGGACAGGGGATCCTCGGTGAGCTACACCTTC
>TRBJ2-5|-|TRBV29-1|-
CSVGSARETQYF
TGCAGCGTTGGTTCCGCTAGGGAGACCCAGTACTTC
>TRBJ1-3|-|TRBV28|-
CASSFRQRSGNTIYF
TGTGCCAGCAGTTTCCGACAGCGCTCTGGAAACACCATATATTTT
>TRBJ2-2|-|TRBV4-3|few
CASSWSSRGSHTGELFF
TGCGCCAGCAGCTGGAGTTCCCGGGGGTCCCACACCGGGGAGCTGTTTTTT
>TRBJ2-7|-|TRBV14|-
CASSLQGVGYEQYF
TGTGCCAGCAGCCTACAGGGTGTAGGCTACGAGCAGTACTTC
>TRBJ2-7|-|TRBV25-1|-
CASSVFIHWDTDYEQYF
TGTGCCAGCAGTGTTTTTATCCATTGGGACACAGATTACGAGCAGTACTTC
>TRBJ1-1|-|TRBV30|-
CAWSRRRGRGSTEAFF
TGTGCCTGGAGTAGAAGGAGGGGCCGTGGGAGCACTGAAGCTTTCTTT
>TRBJ1-5|-|TRBV28|-
CATHWRGRSNQPQHF
TGTGCCACTCACTGGCGGGGTCGGAGCAATCAGCCCCAGCATTTT
>TRBJ2-2|TRBD2|TRBV6-4|once
CASSRGGANTGELFF
TGTGCCAGCTCCCGCGGGGGGGCGAACACCGGGGAGCTGTTTTTT
>TRBJ1-5|-|TRBV7-8|once
CASSLAGSHQPQHF
TGTGCCAGCAGCTTAGCAGGGAGCCATCAGCCCCAGCATTTT
>TRBJ2-1|-|TRBV5-6|-
CASNFGPEQFF
TGTGCCAGCAATTTCGGTCCAGAGCAGTTCTTC
>TRBJ1-1|TRBD1|TRBV7-3|-
CASSPAGGNTEAFF
TGTGCCAGCAGCCCCGCAGGGGGGAACACTGAAGCTTTCTTT
>TRBJ2-5|-|TRBV27|-
CASSRIGARTTQETQYF
TGTGCCAGCAGTCGCATTGGGGCGAGGACTACCCAAGAGACCCAGTACTTC
>TRBJ2-5|TRBD1|TRBV9|-
CASSAWTGEETQYF
TGTGCCAGCAGCGCCTGGACAGGGGAAGAGACCCAGTACTTC
>TRBJ1-2|-|TRBV9|-
CASSPQGPGGYTF
TGTGCCAGCAGCCCACAGGGTCCGGGTGGCTACACCTTC
>TRBJ2-7|-|TRBV27|-
CASSLTRTVTPYEQYF
TGTGCCAGCAGTTTAACTCGGACAGTCACCCCCTACGAGCAGTACTTC
>TRBJ2-5|TRBD1|TRBV5-1|-
CASSGGQGRQETQYF
TGCGCCAGCAGCGGGGGACAGGGACGGCAAGAGACCCAGTACTTC
>TRBJ1-2|-|TRBV4-3|-
CASSQDISSGSGYTF
TGCGCCAGCAGCCAAGATATAAGTTCAGGGTCTGGCTACACCTTC
>TRBJ2-1|TRBD2|TRBV10-3|-
CAIRPGLAGGPSYNEQFF
TGTGCCATCAGACCGGGACTAGCGGGAGGGCCCTCCTACAATGAGCAGTTCTTC
>TRBJ1-2|-|TRBV5-4|-
CASSPTGFPLYGYTF
TGTGCCAGCAGCCCAACAGGGTTTCCACTCTATGGCTACACCTTC
>TRBJ2-7|-|TRBV7-9|-
CASSLASLAYEQYF
TGTGCCAGCAGCTTAGCTAGTCTAGCCTACGAGCAGTACTTC
>TRBJ2-1|TRBD2|TRBV30|-
CAWSGGGGGYNEQFF
TGTGCCTGGAGTGGAGGCGGGGGGGGCTACAATGAGCAGTTCTTC
>TRBJ2-7|-|TRBV30|once
CAWSGRDTLTYEQYF
TGTGCCTGGAGTGGCCGGGACACCTTAACCTACGAGCAGTACTTC
>TRBJ1-6|-|TRBV5-4|once
CASSLRTPHNSPLHF
TGTGCCAGCAGCTTGAGGACACCACATAATTCACCCCTCCACTTT
>TRBJ1-2|-|TRBV7-9|once
CASSRTDGYTF
TGTGCCAGCAGCCGGACAGATGGCTACACCTTC
>TRBJ2-1|TRBD2|TRBV27|-
CASSLITSGYNEQFF
TGTGCCAGCAGTTTAATTACTAGCGGGTACAATGAGCAGTTCTTC
>TRBJ1-1|-|TRBV18|-
CASSPQQGSWTEAFF
TGTGCCAGCTCACCACAACAGGGCAGTTGGACTGAAGCTTTCTTT
>TRBJ1-6|-|TRBV5-1|few
CASSLAGSGNSPLHF
TGCGCCAGCAGCTTGGCAGGGTCGGGTAATTCACCCCTCCACTTT
>TRBJ1-2|TRBD1|TRBV6-6|few
CASRTPGQRYGYTF
TGTGCCAGCAGGACCCCGGGACAGCGATATGGCTACACCTTC
>TRBJ2-3|TRBD2|TRBV30|-
CAWSGTSGGTDTQYF
TGTGCCTGGAGTGGGACTAGCGGGGGCACAGATACGCAGTATTTT
>TRBJ1-1|-|TRBV5-4|-
CASSPWDTATAFF
TGTGCCAGCAGCCCTTGGGACACCGCCACGGCGTTCTTT
>TRBJ2-1|-|TRBV27|-
CASNAGPGPYNEQFF
TGTGCCAGCAACGCGGGCCCCGGCCCGTACAATGAGCAGTTCTTC
>TRBJ2-1|-|TRBV28|-
CASRGLGAGYNEQFF
TGTGCCAGCAGGGGATTGGGGGCAGGTTACAATGAGCAGTTCTTC
>TRBJ2-7|-|TRBV7-9|few
CASSFSGSYEQYF
TGTGCCAGCAGCTTTTCAGGGTCCTACGAGCAGTACTTC
>TRBJ2-7|TRBD1|TRBV7-9|-
CASSSPTGGSYEQYF
TGTGCCAGCAGCTCACCGACAGGGGGTTCCTACGAGCAGTACTTC
>TRBJ2-1|TRBD2|TRBV7-9|-
CASSLGLAGGPDEQFF
TGTGCCAGCAGCTTAGGACTAGCGGGAGGGCCTGATGAGCAGTTCTTC
>TRBJ1-6|TRBD1|TRBV9|once
CASSLTGGEAPSSPLHF
TGTGCCAGCAGCCTAACAGGGGGCGAAGCACCCAGTTCACCCCTCCACTTT
>TRBJ1-2|-|TRBV10-1|-
CASLRTDHTRNYGYTF
TGCGCCAGCTTAAGGACAGATCACACAAGGAACTATGGCTACACCTTC
>TRBJ2-6|TRBD2|TRBV5-4|-
CASSLSTSGSGANVLTF
TGTGCCAGCAGCTTGAGCACTAGCGGCTCTGGGGCCAACGTCCTGACTTTC
>TRBJ2-3|TRBD2|TRBV27|-
CASSPIYPGLAASTDTQYF
TGTGCCAGCAGTCCCATCTATCCGGGACTAGCGGCTAGCACAGATACGCAGTATTTT
>TRBJ1-3|-|TRBV30|-
CAWTLSSGNTIYF
TGTGCCTGGACATTGAGCTCTGGAAACACCATATATTTT
>TRBJ2-3|TRBD2|TRBV29-1|-
CSVEQWDGGGTSASTDTQYF
TGCAGCGTTGAACAATGGGACGGCGGTGGGACTAGCGCCAGCACAGATACGCAGTATTTT
>TRBJ1-2|TRBD1|TRBV14|-
CASSPTGEVYGYTF
TGTGCCAGCAGCCCAACAGGGGAGGTTTATGGCTACACCTTC
>TRBJ2-1|TRBD2|TRBV9|-
CASSGLAGGPRNEQFF
TGTGCCAGCAGCGGCCTAGCGGGAGGGCCCAGGAATGAGCAGTTCTTC
>TRBJ2-7|-|TRBV11-3|few
CASSSTGPSHEQYF
TGTGCCAGCAGCTCGACAGGACCTTCCCACGAGCAGTACTTC
>TRBJ2-1|-|TRBV6-1|-
CASSERGGEQFF
TGTGCCAGCAGTGAACGTGGAGGTGAGCAGTTCTTC
>TRBJ2-7|-|TRBV19|-
CASSSTGSWEQYF
TGTGCCAGTAGCTCAACGGGGAGTTGGGAGCAGTACTTC
>TRBJ1-1|-|TRBV5-1|few
CASSLARGLEAFF
TGCGCCAGCAGCTTGGCCAGGGGCCTGGAAGCTTTCTTT
>TRBJ1-2|-|TRBV29-1|once
CSAPGVYGYTF
TGCAGCGCCCCGGGAGTCTATGGCTACACCTTC
>TRBJ2-3|-|TRBV9|once
CASSEGLVAGDTQYF
TGTGCCAGCAGCGAGGGACTCGTAGCCGGGGATACGCAGTATTTT
>TRBJ1-2|-|TRBV10-1|-
CASSESALGGYGYTF
TGCGCCAGCAGTGAGTCCGCCCTAGGCGGCTATGGCTACACCTTC
>TRBJ1-5|-|TRBV10-1|-
CASSESSGTNQPQHF
TGCGCCAGCAGTGAGTCATCCGGGACTAATCAGCCCCAGCATTTT
>TRBJ1-6|TRBD1|TRBV30|-
CAWSWDREGSPLHF
TGTGCCTGGAGCTGGGACAGGGAGGGATCACCCCTCCACTTT
>TRBJ2-2|TRBD1|TRBV9|-
CASSVLWDRNTGELFF
TGTGCCAGCAGCGTATTATGGGACAGGAACACCGGGGAGCTGTTTTTT